This T cell receptor beta chain appears in the sequencing data of a study of STAT3 mutations in large granular lymphocyte leukemia. Overall study findings and caveats: In T-cell large granular lymphocyte leukemia, about half of patients showed multiple immunodominant subclonotypes.

TCRbeta libraries averaged around 37,000 productive templates per sample. Sequenced by immunoSEQ multiplex PCR; TCRdb stores in-frame clones only, minus some. The sample consists of approximately 2,300 clones, 66% of them appearing once. This clone is a singleton in its sample. Its antigen is not identified. CDR1 is GTSNPN, CDR2 SVGIG, per germline (reference sequence). Trimming at V came to 6 bases and at J to 6 bases, leaving 7 bases not matched to a gene. CDR3 length: 12 amino acids. The J gene is TRBJ1-1, the V gene TRBV30, with 7 positions matching TRBD1. This TCR came from a woman aged 45-65 years with T-cell large granular lymphocyte leukemia. Some clones in this sample may be carry-over from other donors' samples. Sequenced sample: peripheral blood mononuclear cells. DNA for the CDR3: TGTGCCTGCCAAGCGGGGACAGCTGAAGCTTTCTTT. Protein: CACQAGTAEAFF.